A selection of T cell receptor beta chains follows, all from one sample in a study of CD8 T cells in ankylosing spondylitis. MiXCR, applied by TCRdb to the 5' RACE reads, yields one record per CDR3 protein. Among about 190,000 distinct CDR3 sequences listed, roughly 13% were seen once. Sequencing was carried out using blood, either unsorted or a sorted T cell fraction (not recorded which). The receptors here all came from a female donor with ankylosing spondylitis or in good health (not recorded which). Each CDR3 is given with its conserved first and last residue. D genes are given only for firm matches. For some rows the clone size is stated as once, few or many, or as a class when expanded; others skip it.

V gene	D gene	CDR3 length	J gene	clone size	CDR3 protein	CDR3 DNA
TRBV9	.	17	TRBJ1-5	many	CASSVVPARGGNQPQHF	TGTGCCAGCAGCGTAGTTCCAGCCCGAGGAGGCAATCAGCCCCAGCATTTT
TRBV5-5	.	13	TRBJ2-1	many	CASSLGGNYEQFF	TGTGCCAGCAGCTTGGGAGGGAACTATGAGCAGTTCTTC
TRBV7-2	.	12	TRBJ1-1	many	CASSLSDRGAFF	TGTGCCAGCAGCTTATCTGACCGAGGGGCTTTCTTT
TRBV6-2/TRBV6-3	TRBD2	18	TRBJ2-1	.	CATLSRLAGEGSYNEQFF	TGTGCCACCCTTTCTCGGCTAGCGGGAGAAGGGTCCTACAATGAGCAGTTCTTC
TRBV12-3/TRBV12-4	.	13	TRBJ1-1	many	CASSYQMNTEAFF	TGTGCCAGCAGTTACCAGATGAACACTGAAGCTTTCTTT
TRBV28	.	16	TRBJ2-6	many	CASSSSSLSGANVLTF	TGTGCCAGCAGTAGTTCAAGTCTCTCTGGGGCCAACGTCCTGACTTTC
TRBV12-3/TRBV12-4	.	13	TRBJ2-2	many	CASSFLGAGELFF	TGTGCCAGCAGTTTCCTAGGGGCCGGGGAGCTGTTTTTT
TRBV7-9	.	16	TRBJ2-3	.	CASSLGPGEGTDTQYF	TGTGCCAGCAGCCTAGGACCGGGAGAGGGTACAGATACGCAGTATTTT
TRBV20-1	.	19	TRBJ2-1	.	CSARVQARPRDPSYNEQFF	TGTAGTGCTAGAGTACAAGCCAGACCTCGCGACCCCTCCTACAATGAGCAGTTCTTC
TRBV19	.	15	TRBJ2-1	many	CASTTHRADLRSQFF	TGTGCCAGTACCACCCACCGGGCGGACCTAAGGAGCCAGTTCTTC
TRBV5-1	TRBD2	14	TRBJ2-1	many	CASSPLAGDYEQFF	TGCGCCAGCAGCCCACTAGCGGGAGACTATGAGCAGTTCTTC
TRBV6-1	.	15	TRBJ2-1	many	CASSRSRLDANEQFF	TGTGCCAGCAGCCGAAGCCGTCTAGACGCCAATGAGCAGTTCTTC
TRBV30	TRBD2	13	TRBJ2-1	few	CAWHSGGRYEQFF	TGTGCCTGGCACAGCGGGGGCAGATATGAGCAGTTCTTC
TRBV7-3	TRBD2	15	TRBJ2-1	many	CASSLGPSGSNEQFF	TGTGCCAGCAGCTTAGGTCCTAGCGGGAGTAATGAGCAGTTCTTC
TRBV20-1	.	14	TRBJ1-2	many	CSATKSGTNYGYTF	TGCAGTGCTACCAAGTCTGGGACTAACTATGGCTACACCTTC
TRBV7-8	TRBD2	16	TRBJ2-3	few	CASSLVRAGVGDTQYF	TGTGCCAGCAGCTTAGTACGAGCGGGAGTGGGGGATACGCAGTATTTT
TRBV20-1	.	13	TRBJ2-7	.	CSAGRDNPSEQYF	TGCAGTGCTGGCCGGGACAACCCCTCCGAGCAGTACTTC
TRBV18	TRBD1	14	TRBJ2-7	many	CASSPMGQGREQYF	TGTGCCAGCTCACCAATGGGACAGGGGCGCGAGCAGTACTTC
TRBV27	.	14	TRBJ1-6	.	CASREQGYNSPLHF	TGTGCCAGCAGAGAACAGGGTTATAATTCACCCCTCCACTTT
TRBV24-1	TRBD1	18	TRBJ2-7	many	CATSDFVPAGQGAPEQYF	TGTGCCACCAGTGATTTCGTGCCTGCGGGACAGGGGGCTCCCGAGCAGTACTTC
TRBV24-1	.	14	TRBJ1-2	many	CATSWNSINYGYTF	TGTGCCACCAGTTGGAACTCGATTAACTATGGCTACACCTTC
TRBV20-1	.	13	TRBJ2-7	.	CSARGDVSYEQYF	TGCAGTGCTAGAGGAGACGTCTCCTACGAGCAGTACTTC
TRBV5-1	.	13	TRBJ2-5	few	CASYRGLQETQYF	TGCGCCAGCTATAGGGGACTGCAAGAGACCCAGTACTTC
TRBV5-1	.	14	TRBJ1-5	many	CASSPDGTNQPQHF	TGCGCCAGCAGCCCCGACGGGACCAATCAGCCCCAGCATTTT
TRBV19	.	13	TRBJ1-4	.	CASSIVENEKLFF	TGTGCCAGTAGTATAGTAGAAAATGAAAAACTGTTTTTT
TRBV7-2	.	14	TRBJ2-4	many	CASSLGVTANIQYF	TGTGCCAGCAGCTTAGGGGTTACCGCAAACATTCAGTACTTC
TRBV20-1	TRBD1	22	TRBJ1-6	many	CSARGRGDAPRDRGTENSPLHF	TGCAGTGCTAGAGGGAGGGGAGACGCTCCCCGGGACAGGGGTACTGAGAATTCACCCCTCCACTTT
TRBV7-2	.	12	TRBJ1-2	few	CASSPRSDGYTF	TGTGCCAGCAGCCCACGGTCCGATGGCTACACCTTC
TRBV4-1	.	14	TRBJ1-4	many	CASSQGGREEKLFF	TGCGCCAGCAGCCAAGGAGGAAGGGAGGAAAAACTGTTTTTT
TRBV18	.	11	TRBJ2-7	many	CASSFREEQYF	TGTGCCAGCTCCTTCCGAGAAGAGCAGTACTTC
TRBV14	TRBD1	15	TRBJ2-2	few	CASSHGQGATGELFF	TGTGCCAGCAGCCATGGGCAGGGGGCAACTGGGGAGCTGTTTTTT
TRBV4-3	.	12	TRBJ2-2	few	CASSQVAGELFF	TGCGCCAGCAGCCAAGTGGCCGGGGAGCTGTTTTTT
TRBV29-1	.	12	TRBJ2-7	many	CSVGTVSYEQYF	TGCAGCGTTGGGACAGTCTCCTACGAGCAGTACTTC
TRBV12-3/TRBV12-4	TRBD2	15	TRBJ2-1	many	CASSLTSGSPNEQFF	TGTGCCAGCAGTCTCACTAGCGGGAGTCCGAATGAGCAGTTCTTC
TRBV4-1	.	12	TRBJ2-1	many	CASSQDLGLQFF	TGCGCCAGCAGCCAAGACCTGGGGCTACAGTTCTTC
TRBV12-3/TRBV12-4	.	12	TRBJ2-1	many	CASSPQTSEQFF	TGTGCCAGCAGTCCTCAAACTAGCGAGCAGTTCTTC
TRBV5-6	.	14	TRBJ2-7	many	CASSLGTVGVEQYF	TGTGCCAGCAGCTTGGGGACGGTTGGGGTCGAGCAGTACTTC
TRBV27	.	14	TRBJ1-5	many	CASSLKISNQPQHF	TGTGCCAGCAGTTTGAAAATTAGCAATCAGCCCCAGCATTTT
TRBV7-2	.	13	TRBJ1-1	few	CASSSQRVTEAFF	TGTGCCAGCAGCTCACAGAGAGTAACTGAAGCTTTCTTT
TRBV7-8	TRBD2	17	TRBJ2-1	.	CASRIGSGRRLYNEQFF	TGTGCCAGCAGAATAGGTAGCGGGAGGAGGCTTTACAATGAGCAGTTCTTC